This T cell receptor (beta chain) originates from a study of T cell responses to AZD1222 COVID-19 vaccine. Using immunoSEQ multiplex PCR, the repertoire was profiled, and TCRdb retains in-frame clones only, with some absent. The table shows about 100,000 clones, with over 90% occurring only once. As to this clone: What it binds is unknown.

This CDR3 is built from 15 residues. Germline CDR1 reads MNHEY; CDR2 reads SVGAGI. The V gene end was trimmed by 6 bases and the J gene end by 8 bases; junction bases not matched to a gene: 6. Study-wide results and caveats: Females made up more of the donors, who were largely white British, and clonal diversity may have come out too low. Nearly half of spike-specific TCRs reportedly target variant regions that are unmutated in the B.1.351 and B.1.1.7 variants.

This clonotype was obtained from an adult in good health. Sequencing used peripheral blood, obtained on day 0 of AZD1222 vaccination. V and J are TRBV6-5 and TRBJ2-1, with TRBD2 matching over 14 bases. The CDR3 DNA reads as TGTGCCAGCAGCGCCCGGACTAGCGGGAGGTATGAGCAGTTCTTC. This sequence encodes CASSARTSGRYEQFF.